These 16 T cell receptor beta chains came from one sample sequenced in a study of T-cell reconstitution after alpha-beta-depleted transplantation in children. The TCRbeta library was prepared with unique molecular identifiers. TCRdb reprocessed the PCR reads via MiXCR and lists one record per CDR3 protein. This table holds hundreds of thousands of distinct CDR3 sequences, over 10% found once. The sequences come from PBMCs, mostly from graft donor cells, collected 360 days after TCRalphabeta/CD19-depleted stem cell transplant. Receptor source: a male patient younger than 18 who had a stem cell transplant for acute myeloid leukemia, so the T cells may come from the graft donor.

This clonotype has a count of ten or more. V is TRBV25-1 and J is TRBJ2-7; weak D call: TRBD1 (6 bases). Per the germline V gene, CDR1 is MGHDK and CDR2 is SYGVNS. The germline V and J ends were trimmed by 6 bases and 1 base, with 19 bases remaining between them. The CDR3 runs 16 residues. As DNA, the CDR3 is TGTGCCAGCAGGGAAGACGGGCAGGGGAGTTCCTACGAGCAGTACTTC. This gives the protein CASREDGQGSSYEQYF.

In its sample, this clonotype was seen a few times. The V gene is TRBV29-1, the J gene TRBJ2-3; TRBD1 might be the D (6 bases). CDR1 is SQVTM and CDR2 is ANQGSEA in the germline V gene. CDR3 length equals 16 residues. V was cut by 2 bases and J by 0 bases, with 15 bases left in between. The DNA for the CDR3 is TGCAGCGTTGAAAGGACAGAAATCTTTAGCACAGATACGCAGTATTTT. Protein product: CSVERTEIFSTDTQYF.

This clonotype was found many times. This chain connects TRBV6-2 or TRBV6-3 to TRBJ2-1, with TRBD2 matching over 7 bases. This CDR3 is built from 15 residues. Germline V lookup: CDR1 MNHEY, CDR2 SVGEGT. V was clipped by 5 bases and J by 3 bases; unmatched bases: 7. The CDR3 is CASSPRTRGYNEQFF. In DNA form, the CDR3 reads TGTGCCAGCAGTCCCCGGACTAGAGGCTACAATGAGCAGTTCTTC.

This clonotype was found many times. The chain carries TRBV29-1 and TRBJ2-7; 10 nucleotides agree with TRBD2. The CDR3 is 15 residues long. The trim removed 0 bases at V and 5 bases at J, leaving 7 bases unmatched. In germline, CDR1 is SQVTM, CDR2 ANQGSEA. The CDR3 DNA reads TGCAGCGTTGAAGATCATAGCGGGGGGCGCAACGAGCAGTACTTC. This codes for CSVEDHSGGRNEQYF.

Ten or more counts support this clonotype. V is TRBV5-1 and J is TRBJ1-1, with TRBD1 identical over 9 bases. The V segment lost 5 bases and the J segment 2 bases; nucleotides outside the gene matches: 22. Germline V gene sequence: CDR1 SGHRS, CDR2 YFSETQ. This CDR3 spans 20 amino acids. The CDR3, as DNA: TGCGCCAGCAGTCTTTTACCTGGGACAGGGATTTTGGGTGGAAACACTGAAGCTTTCTTT. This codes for CASSLLPGTGILGGNTEAFF.

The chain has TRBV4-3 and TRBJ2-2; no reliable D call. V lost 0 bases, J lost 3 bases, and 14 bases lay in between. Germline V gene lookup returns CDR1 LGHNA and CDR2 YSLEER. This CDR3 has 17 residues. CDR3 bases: TGCGCCAGCAGCCAAGATTGGGGAACAGCCTACACCGGGGAGCTGTTTTTT. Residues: CASSQDWGTAYTGELFF.

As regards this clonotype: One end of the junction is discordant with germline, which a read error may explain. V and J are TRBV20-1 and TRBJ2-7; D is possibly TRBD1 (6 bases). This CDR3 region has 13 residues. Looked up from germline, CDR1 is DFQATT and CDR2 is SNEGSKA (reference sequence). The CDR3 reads CSASTGNPYEEYF. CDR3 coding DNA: TGCAGTGCTAGTACAGGGAACCCCTACGAGGAGTACTTC.

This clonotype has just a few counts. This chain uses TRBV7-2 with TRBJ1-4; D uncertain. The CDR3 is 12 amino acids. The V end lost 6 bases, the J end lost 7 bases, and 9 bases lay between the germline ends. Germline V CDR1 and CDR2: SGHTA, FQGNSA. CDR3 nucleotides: TGTGCCAGCAGGCGGACGGGTGAAAAACTGTTTTTT. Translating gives CASRRTGEKLFF.

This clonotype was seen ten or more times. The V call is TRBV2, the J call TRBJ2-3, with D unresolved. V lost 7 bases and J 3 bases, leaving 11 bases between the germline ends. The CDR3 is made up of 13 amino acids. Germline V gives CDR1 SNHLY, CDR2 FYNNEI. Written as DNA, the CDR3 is TGTGCCAGCACGGCTCGCAGAACAGATACGCAGTATTTT. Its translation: CASTARRTDTQYF.

CDR3 sequence (DNA): TGTGCCAGCAGCTTGGGATGGGGCTCCTACGAGCAGTACTTC. Amino acids: CASSLGWGSYEQYF. The chain is built from TRBV5-4 and TRBJ2-7; no firm D call. Germline CDR1 SGHNT, CDR2 YYREEE (reference sequence). The CDR3 consists of 14 residues. V gave up 0 bases and J gave up 0 bases, with 7 bases separating them.

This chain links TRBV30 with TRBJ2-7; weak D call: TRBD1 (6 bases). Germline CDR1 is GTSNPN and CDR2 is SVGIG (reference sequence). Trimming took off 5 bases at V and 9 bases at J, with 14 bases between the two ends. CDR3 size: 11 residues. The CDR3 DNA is TGTGCCTGGGAACAGGGACGGGGGCAGTACTTC. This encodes CAWEQGRGQYF.

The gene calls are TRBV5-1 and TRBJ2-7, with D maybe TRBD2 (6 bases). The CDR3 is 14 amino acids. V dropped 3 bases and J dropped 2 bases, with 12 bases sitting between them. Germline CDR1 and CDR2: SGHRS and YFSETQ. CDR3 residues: CASSWTNPAYEQYF. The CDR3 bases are TGCGCCAGCAGCTGGACTAATCCAGCCTACGAGCAGTACTTC.

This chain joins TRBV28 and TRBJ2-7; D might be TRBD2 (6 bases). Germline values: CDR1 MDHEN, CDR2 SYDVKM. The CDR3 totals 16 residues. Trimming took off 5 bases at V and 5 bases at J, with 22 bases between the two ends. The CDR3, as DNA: TGTGCCAGCAGTCAGAACAAGATCGGAGGGCCCCACGAGCAGTACTTC. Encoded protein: CASSQNKIGGPHEQYF.

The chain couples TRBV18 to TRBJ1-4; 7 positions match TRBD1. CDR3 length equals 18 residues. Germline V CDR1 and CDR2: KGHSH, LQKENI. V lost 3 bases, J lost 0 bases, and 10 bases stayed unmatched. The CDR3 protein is CASSPLTGWRTTNEKLFF. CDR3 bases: TGTGCCAGCTCACCTTTGACAGGGTGGAGAACAACTAATGAAAAACTGTTTTTT.

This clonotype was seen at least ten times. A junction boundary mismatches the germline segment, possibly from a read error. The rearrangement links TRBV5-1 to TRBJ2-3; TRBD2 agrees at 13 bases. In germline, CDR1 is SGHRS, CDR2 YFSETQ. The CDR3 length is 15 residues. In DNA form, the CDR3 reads TGTGCCAGCAGCTCCAGACTAGCGGGAGGAGATACGCAGTATTTT. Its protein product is CASSSRLAGGDTQYF.

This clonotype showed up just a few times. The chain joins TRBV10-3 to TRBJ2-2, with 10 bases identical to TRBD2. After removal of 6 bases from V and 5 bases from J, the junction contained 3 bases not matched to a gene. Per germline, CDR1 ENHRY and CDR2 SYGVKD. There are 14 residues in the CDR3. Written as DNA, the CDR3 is TGTGCCATCAGCGGGACTAGCGCAACCGGGGAGCTGTTTTTT. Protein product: CAISGTSATGELFF.